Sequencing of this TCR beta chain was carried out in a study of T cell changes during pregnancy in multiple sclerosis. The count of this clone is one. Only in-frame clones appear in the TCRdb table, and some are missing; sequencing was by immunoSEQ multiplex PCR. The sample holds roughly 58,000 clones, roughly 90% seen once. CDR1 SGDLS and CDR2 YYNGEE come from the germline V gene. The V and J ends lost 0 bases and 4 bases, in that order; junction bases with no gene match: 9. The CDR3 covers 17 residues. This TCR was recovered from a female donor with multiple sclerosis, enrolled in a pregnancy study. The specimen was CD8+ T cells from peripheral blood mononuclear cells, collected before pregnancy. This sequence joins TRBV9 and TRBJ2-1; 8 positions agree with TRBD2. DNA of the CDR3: TGTGCCAGCAGCGTAGATCTGGCAGCGGGGGCATACAATGAGCAGTTCTTC. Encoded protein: CASSVDLAAGAYNEQFF.